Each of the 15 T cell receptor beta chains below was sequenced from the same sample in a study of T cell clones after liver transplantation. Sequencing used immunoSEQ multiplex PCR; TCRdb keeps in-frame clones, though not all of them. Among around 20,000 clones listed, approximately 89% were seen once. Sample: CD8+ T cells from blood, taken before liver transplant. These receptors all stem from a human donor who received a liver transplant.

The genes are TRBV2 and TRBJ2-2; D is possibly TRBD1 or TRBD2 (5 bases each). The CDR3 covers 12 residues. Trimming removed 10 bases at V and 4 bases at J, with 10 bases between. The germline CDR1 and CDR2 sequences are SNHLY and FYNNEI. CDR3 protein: CATTGRTGELFF. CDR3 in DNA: TGTGCCACTACGGGGCGCACCGGGGAGCTGTTTTTT.

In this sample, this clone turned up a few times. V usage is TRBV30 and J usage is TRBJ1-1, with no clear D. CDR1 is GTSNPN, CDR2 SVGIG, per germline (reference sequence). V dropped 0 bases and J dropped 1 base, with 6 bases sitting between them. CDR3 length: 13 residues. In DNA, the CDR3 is TGTGCCTGGAGTGTACTCCGGAACACTGAAGCTTTCTTT. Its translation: CAWSVLRNTEAFF.

CDR3: CAWTWGGPYEQYF. The CDR3 nucleotides read TGTGCCTGGACGTGGGGCGGCCCCTACGAGCAGTACTTC. V is TRBV30 and J is TRBJ2-7, with D possibly TRBD1 on 5 matching bases. CDR3 length: 13 residues. V lost 4 bases, J lost 2 bases, and 12 bases lay in between. The germline CDR1 and CDR2 sequences are GTSNPN and SVGIG (reference sequence).

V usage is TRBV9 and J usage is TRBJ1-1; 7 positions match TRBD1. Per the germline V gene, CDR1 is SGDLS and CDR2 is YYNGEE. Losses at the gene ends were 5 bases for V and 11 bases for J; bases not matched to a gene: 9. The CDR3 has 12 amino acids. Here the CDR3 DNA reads TGTGCCAGCAGAGGACTAACAGGGGTGGCTTTCTTT. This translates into CASRGLTGVAFF.

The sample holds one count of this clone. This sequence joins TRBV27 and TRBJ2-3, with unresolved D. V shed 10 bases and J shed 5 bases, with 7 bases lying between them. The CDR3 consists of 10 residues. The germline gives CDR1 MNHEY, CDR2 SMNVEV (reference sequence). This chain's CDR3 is CATQLDTQYF. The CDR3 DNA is TGTGCCACCCAGTTAGATACGCAGTATTTT.

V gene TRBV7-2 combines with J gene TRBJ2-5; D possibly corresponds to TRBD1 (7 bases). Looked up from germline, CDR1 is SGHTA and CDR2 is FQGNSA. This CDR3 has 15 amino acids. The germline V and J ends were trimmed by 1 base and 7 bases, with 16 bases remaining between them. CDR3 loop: CASSLDDREVLTQYF. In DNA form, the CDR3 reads TGTGCCAGCAGCTTAGATGACAGGGAGGTCCTGACCCAGTACTTC.

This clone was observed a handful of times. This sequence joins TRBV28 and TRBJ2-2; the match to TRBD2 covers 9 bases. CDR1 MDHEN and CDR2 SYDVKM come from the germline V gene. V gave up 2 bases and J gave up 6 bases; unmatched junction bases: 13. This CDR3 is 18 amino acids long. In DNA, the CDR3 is TGTGCCAGCAGTTTACAACTAGCGGGTTTGCCCCGACCCGGGGAGCTGTTTTTT. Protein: CASSLQLAGLPRPGELFF.

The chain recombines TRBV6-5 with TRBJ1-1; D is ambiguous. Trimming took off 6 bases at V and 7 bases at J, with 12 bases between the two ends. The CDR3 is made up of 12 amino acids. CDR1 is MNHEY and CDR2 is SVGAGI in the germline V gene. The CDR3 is CASSPAGIEAFF. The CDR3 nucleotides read TGTGCCAGCAGCCCCGCCGGGATTGAAGCTTTCTTT.

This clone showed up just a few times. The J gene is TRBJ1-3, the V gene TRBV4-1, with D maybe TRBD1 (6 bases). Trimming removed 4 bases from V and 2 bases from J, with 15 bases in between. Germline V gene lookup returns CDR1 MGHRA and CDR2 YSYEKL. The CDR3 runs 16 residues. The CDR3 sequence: CASSLEVQGTGNTIYF. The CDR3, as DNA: TGCGCCAGCAGCCTAGAGGTACAGGGAACTGGAAACACCATATATTTT.

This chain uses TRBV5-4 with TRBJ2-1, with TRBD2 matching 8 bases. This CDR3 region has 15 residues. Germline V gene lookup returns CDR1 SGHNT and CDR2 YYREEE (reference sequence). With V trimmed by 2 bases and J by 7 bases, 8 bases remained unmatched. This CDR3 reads CASSFNPLAGNEQFF. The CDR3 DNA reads TGTGCCAGCAGCTTTAACCCCCTAGCGGGTAATGAGCAGTTCTTC.

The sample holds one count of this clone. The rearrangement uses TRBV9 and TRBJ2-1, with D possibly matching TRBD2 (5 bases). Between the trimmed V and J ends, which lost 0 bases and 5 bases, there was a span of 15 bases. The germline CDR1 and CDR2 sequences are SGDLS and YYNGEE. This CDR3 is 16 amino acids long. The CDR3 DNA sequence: TGTGCCAGCAGCGTAGGAGGGAGCGGAACACACAATGAGCAGTTCTTC. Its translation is CASSVGGSGTHNEQFF. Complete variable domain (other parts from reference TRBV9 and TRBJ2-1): DSGVTQTPKHLITATGQRVTLRCSPRSGDLSVYWYQQSLDQGLQFLIQYYNGEERAKGNILERFSAQQFPDLHSELNLSSLELGDSALYFCASSVGGSGTHNEQFFGPGTRLTVL.

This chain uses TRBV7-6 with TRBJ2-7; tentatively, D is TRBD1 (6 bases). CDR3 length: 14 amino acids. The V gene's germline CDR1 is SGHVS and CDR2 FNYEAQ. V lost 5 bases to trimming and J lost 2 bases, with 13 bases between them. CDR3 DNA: TGTGCCAGCAGCGCCCAGGGGTCACCCTACGAGCAGTACTTC. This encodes CASSAQGSPYEQYF.

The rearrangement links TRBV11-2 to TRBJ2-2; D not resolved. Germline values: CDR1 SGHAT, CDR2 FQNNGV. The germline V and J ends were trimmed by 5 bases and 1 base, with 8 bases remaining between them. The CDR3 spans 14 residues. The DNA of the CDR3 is TGTGCCAGCAGCCGGCGAGGGAACACCGGGGAGCTGTTTTTT. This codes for CASSRRGNTGELFF.

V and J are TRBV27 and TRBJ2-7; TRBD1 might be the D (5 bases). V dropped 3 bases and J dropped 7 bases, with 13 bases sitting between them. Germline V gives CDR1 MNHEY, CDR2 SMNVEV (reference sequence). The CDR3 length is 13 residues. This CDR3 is CASSFQGPEEQYF. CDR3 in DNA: TGTGCCAGCAGTTTCCAGGGCCCTGAAGAGCAGTACTTC.

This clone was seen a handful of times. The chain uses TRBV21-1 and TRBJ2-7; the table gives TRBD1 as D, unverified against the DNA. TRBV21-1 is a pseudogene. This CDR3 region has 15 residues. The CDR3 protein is CASSKVGQRDYEQYF. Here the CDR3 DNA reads TGTGCCAGCAGCAAAGTAGGACAGAGGGACTACGAGCAGTACTTC.